The rows below give T cell receptor beta chains drawn from one sample of a study of blood T cell repertoires in COVID-19. TCRdb's table, derived via immunoSEQ multiplex PCR, lists solely in-frame clones and lacks some. This sample has about 140,000 clones, with 80% to 85% found just once. The sequenced sample was peripheral blood. These TCRs come from a woman in her sixties or seventies with acute or convalescent COVID-19. Both conserved end residues are part of each CDR3. D genes are given only for firm matches. Clone size is given for some rows only: seen once, a few or many times, or a class if the clone is expanded.

CASSSTSLNQPQHF	TGTGCCAGCAGTTCGACAAGCCTCAATCAGCCCCAGCATTTT	14	NA	TRBJ1-5	NA	TRBV6-2/TRBV6-3
CASSLAAVPNEKLFF	TGTGCCAGCAGCTTAGCGGCAGTCCCTAATGAAAAACTGTTTTTT	15	NA	TRBJ1-4	NA	TRBV7-8
CASSQVLAGQNTGELFF	TGTGCCAGCAGCCAAGTACTAGCGGGTCAGAACACCGGGGAGCTGTTTTTT	17	NA	TRBJ2-2	TRBD2	TRBV4-2
CASSQEGRGSLYF	TGTGCCAGCAGCCAAGAAGGGCGGGGAAGCCTCTACTTC	13	NA	TRBJ2-4	NA	TRBV3-1/TRBV3-2
CASTGTVNTEAFF	TGTGCCAGCACGGGTACGGTGAACACTGAAGCTTTCTTT	13	NA	TRBJ1-1	NA	TRBV7-9
CASSLPGASGNTIYF	TGTGCCAGCAGTTTACCGGGAGCCTCTGGAAACACCATATATTTT	15	NA	TRBJ1-3	NA	TRBV28
CASSTKELAHFKIGSYNEQFF	TGTGCCAGTAGTACCAAAGAACTAGCCCACTTCAAAATCGGCTCCTACAATGAGCAGTTCTTC	21	NA	TRBJ2-1	NA	TRBV19
CASSLELGFLHF	TGTGCCAGCAGTCTGGAATTGGGCTTTCTCCACTTT	12	once	TRBJ1-6	NA	TRBV28
CASSLAGPSREQYF	TGTGCCAGCAGCTTAGCGGGGCCCTCCCGCGAGCAGTACTTC	14	NA	TRBJ2-7	NA	TRBV7-2
CASSPPGRGGLKNEQYF	TGTGCCAGCTCACCACCGGGCCGCGGGGGCTTAAAGAACGAGCAGTACTTC	17	NA	TRBJ2-7	NA	TRBV18